This entry lists 16 T cell receptor beta chains sequenced from one sample in a study of T cell clonotyping in hematopoietic cell transplantation. Method: immunoSEQ multiplex PCR; TCRdb's copy keeps in-frame clones and lacks some. This table has around 15,000 clones, around 93% appearing once. Time point: recipient sample about 28 days before transplant, after cytoreduction. Sequenced material: peripheral blood mononuclear cells, taken before stem cell transplant. Receptor source: a man younger than 30 with biphenotypic leukemia. Some clones in this sample may be carry-over from other donors' samples.

The rearrangement links TRBV28 to TRBJ2-7, with 13 bases aligning to TRBD2. V was clipped by 6 bases and J by 2 bases; unmatched bases: 4. This CDR3 is built from 15 residues. Germline V gene sequence: CDR1 MDHEN, CDR2 SYDVKM. The CDR3 loop is CASRSTSGGAYEQYF. The DNA for the CDR3 is TGTGCCAGCAGATCTACTAGCGGGGGGGCCTACGAGCAGTACTTC.

The chain combines TRBV28 with TRBJ1-6; D may be TRBD1 (6 bases). The germline CDR1 and CDR2 sequences are MDHEN and SYDVKM. Trimming removed 10 bases from V and 7 bases from J, with 14 bases in between. The CDR3 is 13 amino acids. CDR3 protein: CATADSTNSPLHF. The CDR3 DNA reads TGTGCCACCGCGGACAGCACGAATTCACCCCTCCACTTT.

The CDR3 DNA follows: TGTGCCGCAAAGGGACAGCCCGATTGTGGCAATCAGCCCCAGCATTTT. Protein: CAAKGQPDCGNQPQHF. The rearrangement joins TRBV11-3 to TRBJ1-5; 7 bases map to TRBD1. The trim removed 11 bases at V and 2 bases at J, leaving 15 bases unmatched. CDR3 length: 16 residues. In germline, CDR1 is SGHNT, CDR2 YENEEA.

The gene calls are TRBV7-2 and TRBJ2-1; D is uncertain. The CDR3 is 16 residues long. The germline gives CDR1 SGHTA, CDR2 FQGNSA. Trimming pared 5 bases from V and 2 bases from J, leaving 16 bases between. CDR3 DNA: TGTGCCAGCAGCCCTCGTGGGCCTGGGACCTACAATGAGCAGTTCTTC. Translated: CASSPRGPGTYNEQFF.

The rearrangement joins TRBV30 to TRBJ1-1; D unclear. V lost 3 bases and J lost 1, with 6 bases in between. The germline gives CDR1 GTSNPN, CDR2 SVGIG (reference sequence). This CDR3 spans 12 amino acids. The CDR3 DNA reads TGTGCCTGGAGGGTGGCGAACACTGAAGCTTTCTTT. It is translated as CAWRVANTEAFF.

The chain carries TRBV6-1 and TRBJ2-2; D tentatively reads TRBD1 or TRBD2 (6 bases each). The CDR3 length is 14 residues. Trimming cost V 7 bases and J 4 bases, with 13 bases left between them. Germline V CDR1 and CDR2: MNHNS, SASEGT. CDR3 DNA sequence: TGTGCCAGCAACGTACAGGGAGGCACCGGGGAGCTGTTTTTT. It encodes CASNVQGGTGELFF.

V gene TRBV6-5 combines with J gene TRBJ1-2, with a possible D match to TRBD1 (5 bases). Per germline, CDR1 MNHEY and CDR2 SVGAGI. There are 13 residues in the CDR3. Trimming removed 8 bases at V and 5 bases at J, with 15 bases between. The chain's CDR3 is CASSPGGGYGYTF. In DNA, the CDR3 is TGTGCCAGCTCTCCCGGGGGGGGGTATGGCTACACCTTC.

The V call is TRBV30, the J call TRBJ2-7; D not certain. The V end lost 1 base, the J end lost 6 bases, and 10 bases lay between the germline ends. From germline, CDR1 is GTSNPN and CDR2 SVGIG (reference sequence). The CDR3 totals 12 residues. The CDR3 nucleotides read TGTGCCTGGAGTGGATCCGTCGGCGAGCAGTACTTC. Translating it yields CAWSGSVGEQYF.

The V call is TRBV15, the J call TRBJ2-5, with TRBD1 matching over 8 bases. V dropped 5 bases and J dropped 2; count of bases not matched to a gene: 7. The CDR3 has 15 residues. The germline CDR1 and CDR2 sequences are LNHNV and YYDKDF (reference sequence). CDR3: CATSYGTGDQETQYF. The CDR3 nucleotides read TGTGCCACCAGCTACGGGACAGGCGATCAAGAGACCCAGTACTTC.

The chain links TRBV9 to TRBJ2-1, with 14 bases lining up with TRBD2. This CDR3 has 16 amino acids. The trim removed 3 bases at V and 7 bases at J, leaving 6 bases unmatched. Germline values: CDR1 SGDLS, CDR2 YYNGEE. CDR3 sequence reads: CASSGRLAGGWNEQFF. DNA for the CDR3: TGTGCCAGCAGCGGCCGACTAGCGGGGGGGTGGAATGAGCAGTTCTTC.

V is TRBV6-5 and J is TRBJ2-7, with TRBD1 identical over 7 bases. Trimming at V came to 5 bases and at J to 6 bases, leaving 13 bases not matched to a gene. Looked up from germline, CDR1 is MNHEY and CDR2 is SVGAGI. The CDR3 consists of 15 residues. The CDR3 region has the DNA TGTGCCAGCAGTCGACCGACAGGGTTTGGCAGCGAGCAGTACTTC. Translation: CASSRPTGFGSEQYF.

This chain links TRBV30 with TRBJ1-2, with D hard to call. V gave up 2 bases and J gave up 3 bases, with 4 bases separating them. The CDR3 is 11 residues long. CDR1 is GTSNPN, CDR2 SVGIG, per germline (reference sequence). The CDR3 bases are TGTGCCTGGAGTCGGCACTATGGCTACACCTTC. Translation gives CAWSRHYGYTF.

This chain joins TRBV7-2 and TRBJ2-5; 7 bases map to TRBD1. From germline, CDR1 is SGHTA and CDR2 FQGNSA. After removal of 4 bases from V and 5 bases from J, the junction contained 7 bases not matched to a gene. CDR3 length equals 14 residues. CDR3 coding DNA: TGTGCCAGCAGCTCGAGACAGGGTTGGGAGACCCAGTACTTC. It translates to CASSSRQGWETQYF.

The chain links TRBV4-1 to TRBJ1-5; perhaps TRBD1 as D (5 bases). CDR3 length equals 16 residues. The germline V and J ends were trimmed by 4 bases and 0 bases, with 13 bases remaining between them. CDR1 is MGHRA, CDR2 YSYEKL, per germline. The CDR3: CASSLGTFGSNQPQHF. CDR3 bases: TGCGCCAGCAGCCTCGGGACCTTCGGTAGCAATCAGCCCCAGCATTTT.

The chain recombines TRBV7-6 with TRBJ2-2; 8 bases map to TRBD1. Per the germline V gene, CDR1 is SGHVS and CDR2 is FNYEAQ. This CDR3 spans 16 amino acids. V lost 5 bases to trimming and J lost 3 bases; unmatched junction nucleotides: 8. Here the CDR3 DNA reads TGTGCCAGCAGCCCCGAGACAGGGGCCTACACCGGGGAGCTGTTTTTT. This encodes CASSPETGAYTGELFF.

The rearrangement uses TRBV7-2 and TRBJ2-1; D is ambiguous. V lost 0 bases and J lost 0, with 6 bases in between. The CDR3 has 15 amino acids. Germline V gene lookup returns CDR1 SGHTA and CDR2 FQGNSA. CDR3 DNA: TGTGCCAGCAGCTTAGCAACTACCTCCTACAATGAGCAGTTCTTC. Translation: CASSLATTSYNEQFF. Based on the CDR3 plus reference TRBV7-2 and TRBJ2-1, the full variable domain is GAGVSQSPSNKVTEKGKDVELRCDPISGHTALYWYRQSLGQGLEFLIYFQGNSAPDKSGLPSDRFSAERTGGSVSTLTIQRTQQEDSAVYLCASSLATTSYNEQFFGPGTRLTVL.